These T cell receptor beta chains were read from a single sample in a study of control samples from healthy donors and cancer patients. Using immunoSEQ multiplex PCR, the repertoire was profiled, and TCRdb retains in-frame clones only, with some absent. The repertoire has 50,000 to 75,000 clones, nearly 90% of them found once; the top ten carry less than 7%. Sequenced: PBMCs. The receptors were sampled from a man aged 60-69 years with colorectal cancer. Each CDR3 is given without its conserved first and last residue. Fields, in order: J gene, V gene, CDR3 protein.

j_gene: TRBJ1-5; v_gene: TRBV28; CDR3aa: ASSSGGSNQPQH
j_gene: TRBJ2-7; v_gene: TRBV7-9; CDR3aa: ASSFSVDWGTGDGEQY
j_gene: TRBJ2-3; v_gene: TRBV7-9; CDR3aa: ASSPSGTSGPDTQY
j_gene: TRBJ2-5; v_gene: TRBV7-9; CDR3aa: ASSLNSQETQY
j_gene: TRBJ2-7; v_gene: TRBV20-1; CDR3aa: SARVGQMY
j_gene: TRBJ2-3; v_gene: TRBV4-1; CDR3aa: ASSPTPTTDTQY
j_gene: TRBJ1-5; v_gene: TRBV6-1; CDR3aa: ASSELGGLYNQPQH
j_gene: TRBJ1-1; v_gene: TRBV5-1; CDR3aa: ASRTSGGLTEAF
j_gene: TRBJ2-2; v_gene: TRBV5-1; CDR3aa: ASSLAPATANTGELF
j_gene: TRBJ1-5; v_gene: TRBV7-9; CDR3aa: ASSFGWSNQPQH
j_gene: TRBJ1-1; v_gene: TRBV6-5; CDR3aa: ASFHRQAVRAF
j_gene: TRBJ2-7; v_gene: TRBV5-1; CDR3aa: ASSLVGRGLSYEQY
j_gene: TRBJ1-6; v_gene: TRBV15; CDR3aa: ATSEDLENSPLH
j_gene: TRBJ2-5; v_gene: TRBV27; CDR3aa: ASFPPPGLAQSGSKETQY
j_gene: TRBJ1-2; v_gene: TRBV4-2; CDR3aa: ASSQPSDGFYGYT
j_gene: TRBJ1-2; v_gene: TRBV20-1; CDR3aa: SARFGYGYT
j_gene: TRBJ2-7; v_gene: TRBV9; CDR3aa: ASSALGGGINEQY
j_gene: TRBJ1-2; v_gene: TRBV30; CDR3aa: AWSRGGQDYGYT
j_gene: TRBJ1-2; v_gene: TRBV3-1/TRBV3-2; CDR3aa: ASSRADYGYT
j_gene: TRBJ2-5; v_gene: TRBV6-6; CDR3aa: ASTRGLRETQY
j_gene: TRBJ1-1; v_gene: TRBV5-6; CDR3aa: ASSFSGLMNTEAF
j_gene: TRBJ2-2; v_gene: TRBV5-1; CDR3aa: ASKLTANTGELF
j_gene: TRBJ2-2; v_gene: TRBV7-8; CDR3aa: ASSLVGAGSYTGELF
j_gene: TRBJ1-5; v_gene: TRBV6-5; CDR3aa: ASSYARGNQPQH
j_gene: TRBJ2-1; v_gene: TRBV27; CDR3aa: ASSPRRGTSYNEQF
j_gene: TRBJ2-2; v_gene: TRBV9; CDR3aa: ASTTGGGSTGELF
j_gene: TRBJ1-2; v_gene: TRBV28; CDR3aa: ASSAGGNYGYT
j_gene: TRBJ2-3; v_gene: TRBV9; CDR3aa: ASSPDQRGPLGAQY
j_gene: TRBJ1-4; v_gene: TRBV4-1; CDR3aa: ASSQYGSNEKLF
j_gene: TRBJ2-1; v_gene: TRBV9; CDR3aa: ASSVTPGLAVVEEQF
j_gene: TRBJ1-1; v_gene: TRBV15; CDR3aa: ATSRMTGGTEAF
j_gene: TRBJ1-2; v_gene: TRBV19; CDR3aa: ASSIGGDGYT
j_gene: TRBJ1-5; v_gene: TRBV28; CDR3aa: ASSLLQGGQPQH
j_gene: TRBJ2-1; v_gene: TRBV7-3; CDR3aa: ASSGTSGGTEQF
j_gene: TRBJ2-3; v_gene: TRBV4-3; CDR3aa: ASSQGRDGTDTQY
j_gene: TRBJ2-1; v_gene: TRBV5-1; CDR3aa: ASSLNAGGWNEQF
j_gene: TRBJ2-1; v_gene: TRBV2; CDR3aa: ASSSDRVLLNEQF
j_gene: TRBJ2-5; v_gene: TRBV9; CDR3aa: ASATSGGAQETQY
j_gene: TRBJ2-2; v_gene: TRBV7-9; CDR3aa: ASNRDSTGVELF
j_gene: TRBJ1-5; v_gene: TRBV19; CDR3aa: ASSIGMGQPQH
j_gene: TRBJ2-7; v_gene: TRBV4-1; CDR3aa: ASSQTILRKSYEQY
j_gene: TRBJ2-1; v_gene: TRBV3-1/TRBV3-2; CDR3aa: ASSKTGTSGGNEQF
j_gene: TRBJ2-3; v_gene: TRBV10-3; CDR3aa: AISPGTSGGGTDTQY
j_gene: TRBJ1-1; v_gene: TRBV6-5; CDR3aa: ASSYYRGQGNTEAF
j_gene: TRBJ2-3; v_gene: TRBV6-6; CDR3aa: ASSYSTGGPDTQY
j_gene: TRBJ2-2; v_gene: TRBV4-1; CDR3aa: ASSTPSGLLQNTGELF
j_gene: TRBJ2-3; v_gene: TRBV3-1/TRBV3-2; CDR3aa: ASSSLAGGDTQY
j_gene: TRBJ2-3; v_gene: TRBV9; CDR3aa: ASSVGPQSTDTQY
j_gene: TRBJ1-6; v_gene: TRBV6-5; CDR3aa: ASSYDQAYNSPLH
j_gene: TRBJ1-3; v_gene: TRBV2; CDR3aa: ASRGGSGNTIY
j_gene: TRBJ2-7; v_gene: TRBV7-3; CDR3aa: ASSRDRGYEQY
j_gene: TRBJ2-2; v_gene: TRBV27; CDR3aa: ASRQGGTGELF
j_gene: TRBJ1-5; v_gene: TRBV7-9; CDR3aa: ASSLHGGGQPQH
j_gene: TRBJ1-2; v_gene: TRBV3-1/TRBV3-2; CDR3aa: ASSQVGWLDGYT